This TCR beta chain was captured by sequencing in a study of blood T cell repertoires in COVID-19. For the study at large: The samples span acute and convalescent COVID-19 from the United States, Italy and Spain. In each case, the material was cDNA or gDNA derived from T cells, B-cell-depleted T cells, or PBMCs.

Original handling: For nucleated cells, counts were estimated from reference gene primer amplification. The assay was immunoSEQ multiplex PCR, and TCRdb's table has in-frame clones only and misses some. V, J and clone size are those of that table, while D and trimming were read from the DNA. The table includes 390,000 or so clones, 90% detected once. This clone was recorded only once. The sample consisted of peripheral blood. The receptor was isolated from a man between 18 and 35 years old with active or convalescent COVID-19.

The CDR3 bases are TGTGCCAGCAGCTTGCCGGGACTTTACACTGAAGCTTTCTTT. It is translated as CASSLPGLYTEAFF. The rearrangement uses TRBV11-2 and TRBJ1-1, with a tentative D call TRBD1 (5 bases). V dropped 3 bases and J dropped 3 bases, with 11 bases sitting between them. Germline V lookup: CDR1 SGHAT, CDR2 FQNNGV. The CDR3 is made up of 14 amino acids.